This is a list of T cell receptor beta chains from one sample in a study of cytomegalovirus exposure and HLA in healthy donors. Sequencing was performed with immunoSEQ multiplex PCR; in TCRdb, only in-frame clones are kept and a portion is missing. The sample lists about 120,000 clones, just under 70% seen once, with roughly 8.7% in the top ten. Sequences were obtained from PBMCs. These receptor sequences come from a man under 40 in good health and CMV-seropositive. Both conserved end residues are part of each CDR3. D genes are given only for firm matches. A clone size is listed for some rows: how often the clone was seen (once, few, many), or a class if it is expanded.

V	D	J	size	length	DNA	CDR3
TRBV9	TRBD1	TRBJ1-5	NA	15	TGTGCCAGCAGCGTAGTGTGCAGGGGGAATCAGCCCCAGCATTTT	CASSVVCRGNQPQHF
TRBV7-2	NA	TRBJ2-7	NA	13	TGTGCCAGCAGTACGGGGGTCACCTACGAGCAGTACTTC	CASSTGVTYEQYF
TRBV7-9	TRBD1	TRBJ1-1	NA	14	TGTGCCAGCAGTCTCGGACAGGTTAACACTGAAGCTTTCTTT	CASSLGQVNTEAFF
TRBV6-4	NA	TRBJ1-5	NA	14	TGTGCCAGCAGTGCCGAGTATAGCAATCAGCCCCAGCATTTT	CASSAEYSNQPQHF
TRBV27	NA	TRBJ1-5	NA	15	TGTGCCAGCAGTCCCGCTGGGCGGGGCAATCAGCCCCAGCATTTT	CASSPAGRGNQPQHF
TRBV9	NA	TRBJ1-1	NA	13	TGTGCCAGCAGCAGGGGCGGTAGCACTGAAGCTTTCTTT	CASSRGGSTEAFF
TRBV12-5	NA	TRBJ1-1	NA	13	TGTGCTAGTGGTTTGGTACAGGACACTGAAGCTTTCTTT	CASGLVQDTEAFF
TRBV2	NA	TRBJ2-7	NA	15	TGTGCCAGCAGTGGGGGAGGGGGGGCGGCCTACGAGCAGTACTTC	CASSGGGGAAYEQYF
TRBV15	TRBD1	TRBJ2-7	NA	13	TGTGCCACCAGCTACGGACAGGGCCACGAGCAGTACTTC	CATSYGQGHEQYF
TRBV5-5	NA	TRBJ2-5	NA	14	TGTGCCAGCAGCTTCCCCGGTAACCAAGAGACCCAGTACTTC	CASSFPGNQETQYF
TRBV11-3	TRBD1	TRBJ1-3	NA	15	TGTGCCAGCAGCCTTAGGGGACAGCCTGGAAACACCATATATTTT	CASSLRGQPGNTIYF
TRBV4-1	NA	TRBJ1-5	few	15	TGCGCCAGCAGCCGGGCAGGGGAAAGCAATCAGCCCCAGCATTTT	CASSRAGESNQPQHF
TRBV6-1	NA	TRBJ2-7	few	12	TGTGCCAGCACTCAGGGAATAAACGAGCAGTACTTC	CASTQGINEQYF
TRBV5-4	NA	TRBJ2-5	NA	14	TGTGCCAGCAGCTTGTCTACAGCGGAAGAGACCCAGTACTTC	CASSLSTAEETQYF
TRBV7-9	NA	TRBJ2-2	NA	15	TGTGCCAGCACCTTAGGAGCCCTTAACACCGGGGAGCTGTTTTTT	CASTLGALNTGELFF